This is a list of T cell receptor beta chains from one sample in a study of CD8 T cells in ankylosing spondylitis. TCRdb itself ran the 5' RACE reads through MiXCR, one entry per CDR3 protein. This sample has over 100,000 distinct CDR3 sequences, with about 6.4% found just once. The sample was blood, either unsorted or a sorted T cell fraction (not recorded which). The source is a male donor with ankylosing spondylitis or in good health (not recorded which). Each CDR3 is given with its conserved first and last residue.

TRBV5-4,CASSLTGGLPYNEQFF
TRBV5-1,CASSLGGRDQPQHF
TRBV7-2,CASSLDGRPFNEQFF
TRBV20-1,CSARDGRYSEAFF
TRBV5-1,CASSLQGQGFNEQYF
TRBV28,CASSLKVGQSNYGYTF
TRBV12-3/TRBV12-4,CASSPGEPNYGYTF
TRBV5-1,CASNVQNPPQETQYF
TRBV19,CASSMAVRSYEQYF
TRBV5-1,CASESGQGKRTDTQYF
TRBV7-2,CASSLGLAGGDTQYF
TRBV10-3,CAISPPGEANTGELFF
TRBV29-1,CSVGNKGTSVPHEQYF
TRBV20-1,CSATSGSYNEQFF
TRBV30,CAWTGRSDTEAFF
TRBV4-1,CASSQDTGTKNTGELFF
TRBV7-3,CASSLTGGTASGNTIYF
TRBV20-1,CSARGVANTIYF